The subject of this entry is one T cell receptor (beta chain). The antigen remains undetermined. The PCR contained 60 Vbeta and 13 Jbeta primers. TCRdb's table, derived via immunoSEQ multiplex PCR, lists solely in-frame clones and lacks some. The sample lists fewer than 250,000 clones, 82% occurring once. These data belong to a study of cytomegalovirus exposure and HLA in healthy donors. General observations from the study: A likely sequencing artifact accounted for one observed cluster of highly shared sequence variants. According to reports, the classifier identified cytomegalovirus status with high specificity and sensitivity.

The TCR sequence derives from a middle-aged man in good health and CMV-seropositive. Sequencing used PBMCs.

In DNA form, the CDR3 reads TGCGCCAGCAGCTTGATCTCTAACACAGATACGCAGTATTTT. It specifies CASSLISNTDTQYF. The chain joins TRBV5-1 to TRBJ2-3, with D unresolved. Germline CDR1 is SGHRS and CDR2 is YFSETQ. This CDR3 has 14 amino acids. V was shortened by 1 base and J by 2 bases, with 8 bases between the two germline ends.